This T cell receptor (beta chain) was recorded in a study of blood T cell repertoires in COVID-19. Study context: From the United States, Italy and Spain came samples of acute and convalescent COVID-19.

In the source study's methods: Using reference gene primer amplification, nucleated cell counts were estimated. The repertoire was sequenced with immunoSEQ multiplex PCR; TCRdb's copy has only in-frame clones and lacks some. Clonal size and the V and J genes are those of that table, whereas D and trimming came from the DNA. The sample consists of more than 70,000 clones, approximately 90% of them appearing once. This CDR3 spans 14 amino acids. Germline lookup yields CDR1 SGHVS and CDR2 FNYEAQ. Between the trimmed V and J ends, which lost 1 base and 12 bases, there was a span of 16 bases. The sample consisted of peripheral blood. The TCR sequence derives from a woman aged 80 or over with acute or convalescent COVID-19. This chain links TRBV7-6 with TRBJ2-1, with D maybe TRBD2 (5 bases). DNA for the CDR3: TGTGCCAGCAGCTTAGAGGCTGGGCGGGCTGGGCAGTTCTTC. It specifies CASSLEAGRAGQFF.